Each of the 13 T cell receptor beta chains below was sequenced from the same sample in a study of shared clonotypes between healthy human individuals. TCRdb's copy holds only in-frame clones and misses some; the assay was immunoSEQ multiplex PCR. Of fewer than 650,000 clones in the sample, approximately 80% were seen once. The sequenced sample consisted of PBMCs. These receptors were collected from a woman in her 40s in good health. Some clones in this sample may be carry-over from other donors' samples.

This clone has just a few counts. The chain combines TRBV5-5 with TRBJ1-2; 7 bases are shared with TRBD1. From germline, CDR1 is SGHKS and CDR2 YYEKEE (reference sequence). Trimming took 0 bases from V and 14 from J; bases not matched to a gene: 7. CDR3 length equals 12 residues. The CDR3 sequence: CASSLEWTGLTF. The CDR3 DNA is TGTGCCAGCAGCTTGGAGTGGACAGGTCTTACCTTC.

The chain carries TRBV4-1 and TRBJ2-5; D is perhaps TRBD2 (6 bases). CDR3 length equals 15 residues. Germline values: CDR1 MGHRA, CDR2 YSYEKL. V shed 8 bases and J shed 2 bases, with 18 bases lying between them. The CDR3 nucleotides are TGCGCCAGCCGAACTCGGGACTTCTCGCAAGAGACCCAGTACTTC. Its translation: CASRTRDFSQETQYF.

The chain links TRBV28 to TRBJ2-1; D uncertain. Germline values: CDR1 MDHEN, CDR2 SYDVKM. This CDR3 is 12 amino acids long. V shed 3 bases and J shed 9 bases, with 9 bases lying between them. The CDR3 is CASSLRKLEQFF. CDR3 coding DNA: TGTGCCAGCAGTTTGCGGAAGCTTGAGCAGTTCTTC.

The V gene is TRBV5-4, the J gene TRBJ2-3; the match to TRBD2 covers 11 bases. The CDR3 is made up of 14 amino acids. The V segment lost 5 bases and the J segment 3 bases; nucleotides outside the gene matches: 2. Germline V CDR1 and CDR2: SGHNT, YYREEE (reference sequence). The CDR3 DNA sequence: TGTGCCAGCAGATTAGCGGGAGGGACAGATACGCAGTATTTT. It is translated as CASRLAGGTDTQYF.

The CDR3 reads CACRTDTQYF. The DNA of the CDR3 is TGTGCCTGCCGCACAGATACGCAGTATTTT. V gene TRBV30 combines with J gene TRBJ2-3; unclear D gene. Germline values: CDR1 GTSNPN, CDR2 SVGIG (reference sequence). The CDR3 length is 10 residues. V was clipped by 6 bases and J by 1 base, with 2 bases between them.

In regard to this clone: This sample also contains other DNA sequences that code for the same CDR3. V is TRBV28 and J is TRBJ1-2; 10 nucleotides agree with TRBD1. The CDR3 is 16 residues long. Germline loops: CDR1 MDHEN, CDR2 SYDVKM. V lost 4 bases to trimming and J lost 1 base; unmatched junction nucleotides: 6. The chain's CDR3 is CASSSPGTGVNYGYTF. The CDR3, as DNA: TGTGCCAGCAGTTCCCCCGGGACAGGGGTTAACTATGGCTACACCTTC.

This clone was picked up one time. The chain recombines TRBV30 with TRBJ1-3; D is possibly TRBD1 (5 bases). The length of the CDR3 is 16 residues. The germline gives CDR1 GTSNPN, CDR2 SVGIG (reference sequence). With 4 bases removed from V and 0 bases from J, the gap between germline ends came to 16 bases. Here the CDR3 reads CAWTTEGLVSGNTIYF. DNA for the CDR3: TGTGCCTGGACCACTGAGGGACTAGTCTCTGGAAACACCATATATTTT.

This clone was seen many times. The rearrangement uses TRBV29-1 and TRBJ2-1; 7 nucleotides match TRBD1. The germline V gene has CDR1 SQVTM and CDR2 ANQGSEA. The CDR3 runs to 13 residues. With V trimmed by 7 bases and J by 3 bases, 6 bases remained unmatched. The CDR3 region has the DNA TGCAGCGCTTACAGGGGCATCTACAATGAGCAGTTCTTC. Translating it yields CSAYRGIYNEQFF.

The chain uses TRBV9 and TRBJ1-1; no clear D. The V and J ends lost 0 bases and 4 bases respectively, with 13 bases between them. Per germline, CDR1 SGDLS and CDR2 YYNGEE. The CDR3 runs to 15 residues. The CDR3 region has the DNA TGTGCCAGCAGCGTAGTTTATGGGGAGACCACTGAAGCTTTCTTT. Translated: CASSVVYGETTEAFF.

This chain links TRBV13 with TRBJ2-3, with 8 bases aligning to TRBD2. After removal of 4 bases from V and 5 bases from J, the junction contained 5 bases not matched to a gene. CDR1 and CDR2 from the germline V gene are PRHDT and FYEKMQ (reference sequence). The CDR3 sequence is 14 residues long. DNA for the CDR3: TGTGCCAGCAGCTCCAAAACTAGCGGAGATACGCAGTATTTT. Its translation: CASSSKTSGDTQYF. Complete variable domain (other parts from reference TRBV13 and TRBJ2-3): AAGVIQSPRHLIKEKRETATLKCYPIPRHDTVYWYQQGPGQDPQFLISFYEKMQSDKGSIPDRFSAQQFSDYHSELNMSSLELGDSALYFCASSSKTSGDTQYFGPGTRLTVL.

A word on this clone: A much larger clone lies a single base off, so this may be a read error. The V gene is TRBV2, the J gene TRBJ2-7; TRBD1 is a possible D gene (5 bases). The CDR3 spans 12 residues. V was cut by 2 bases and J by 8 bases, with 10 bases left in between. Germline V CDR1 and CDR2: SNHLY, FYNNEI. The CDR3 DNA reads TGTGCCAGCAGTGAACAGGGATACAAGCAGTACTTC. Amino acid sequence: CASSEQGYKQYF.

This rearrangement joins TRBV6-1 to TRBJ2-3, with D possibly being TRBD1 (6 bases). CDR1 is MNHNS, CDR2 SASEGT, per germline. Trimming left V 6 bases short and J 0 bases short, with 10 bases between. CDR3 length: 14 residues. The CDR3 protein is CASRWTASTDTQYF. The DNA for the CDR3 is TGTGCCAGCAGATGGACAGCTAGCACAGATACGCAGTATTTT.

The V gene is TRBV19, the J gene TRBJ1-3; D ambiguous. The germline CDR1 and CDR2 sequences are LNHDA and SQIVND (reference sequence). Trimming removed 4 bases from V and 2 bases from J, with 12 bases in between. This CDR3 is 15 amino acids long. CDR3 amino acids: CASSRAMEAGNTIYF. CDR3 in DNA: TGTGCCAGTAGTAGAGCAATGGAAGCTGGAAACACCATATATTTT.